This is a list of T cell receptor beta chains from one sample in a study of shared clonotypes between healthy human individuals. Produced via immunoSEQ multiplex PCR; TCRdb's table is partial and in-frame only. Among some 1 million clones, about three quarters were seen once, and the ten largest hold 1.4%. Input material: memory CD4+ T cells sorted from blood. These receptors originate from a man aged 18 to 29 in good health. Each CDR3 is given with its conserved first and last residue. The D gene is left open where the match is weak.

cdr3_aa d_call j_call v_call
CASSDSGRAGEQYF TRBD2 TRBJ2-7 TRBV9
CASSLTGKPTGELFF NA TRBJ2-2 TRBV5-1
CAISEPAGGNYNEQFF TRBD2 TRBJ2-1 TRBV10-3
CASSSTGGGSYEQYF TRBD1 TRBJ2-7 TRBV5-1
CASSPQNIQYF NA TRBJ2-4 TRBV7-2
CASSFAGDQPQHF NA TRBJ1-5 TRBV27
CASSVGSSQPQHF NA TRBJ1-5 TRBV9
CASSPLIGINEKLFF NA TRBJ1-4 TRBV18
CASRRRAGGELFF NA TRBJ2-2 TRBV28
CASSQRVGQGSSPLHF NA TRBJ1-6 TRBV7-9
CASNGDRQNPFYRNSPLHF NA TRBJ1-6 TRBV19
CASSLAEGREAFF NA TRBJ1-1 TRBV5-4
CASSRPGQGAYEQYF TRBD1 TRBJ2-7 TRBV28
CASSHGAPAYEQYF NA TRBJ2-7 TRBV7-9
CASSWTGKNEQFF TRBD1 TRBJ2-1 TRBV11-2
CASSLGALNSPLHF NA TRBJ1-6 TRBV5-8
CASSVELNTEAFF NA TRBJ1-1 TRBV5-1
CASSTGEFGNTIYF TRBD1 TRBJ1-3 TRBV18
CAISESENTEAFF NA TRBJ1-1 TRBV10-3
CASSERGTSGSEQYF TRBD2 TRBJ2-7 TRBV2
CASSPPWQGNTEAFF NA TRBJ1-1 TRBV7-8
CASSFPAGAQETQYF NA TRBJ2-5 TRBV7-8
CASSPSGVANYGYTF NA TRBJ1-2 TRBV28
CASSKAGTYEQYF NA TRBJ2-7 TRBV21-1
CASSPTGGKETQYF TRBD2 TRBJ2-5 TRBV6-6